Presented here are 7 T cell receptor beta chains from one specimen sequenced in a study of regulatory T cells in long-lasting Graves disease. Sample time point: persistent/refractory GD, antithyroid drugs over 5 years with positive TRAb. Isolated PBMC RNA provided the starting material for the TCR library. Arm-PCR of CDR3 regions and iRepertoire HTBI primers were the basis on which TCR beta libraries were built. In TCRdb, the multiplex PCR reads were re-called with MiXCR into one record per CDR3 protein. The table shows some 330,000 distinct CDR3 sequences, with 20% to 25% occurring only once. The sample was peripheral blood mononuclear cells (PBMCs), taken when the disease was refractory, from a patient treated with antithyroid drugs. These receptors were collected from a woman in her thirties or forties with Graves disease.

The sample holds many counts of this clonotype. The chain couples TRBV20-1 to TRBJ2-5; D is undetermined. Trimming cost V 5 bases and J 9 bases, with 16 bases left between them. The CDR3 is 12 amino acids. The germline gives CDR1 DFQATT, CDR2 SNEGSKA (reference sequence). The CDR3 is CSAVPLLGSQYF. As DNA, the CDR3 is TGCAGTGCTGTTCCTCTTTTGGGGTCCCAGTACTTC.

At least ten counts were recorded for this clonotype. The J gene is TRBJ2-7, the V gene TRBV20-1; no reliable D call. Germline assignment: CDR1 DFQATT and CDR2 SNEGSKA (reference sequence). The V end lost 5 bases, the J end lost 3 bases, and 17 bases lay between the germline ends. This CDR3 spans 14 amino acids. The CDR3 protein is CSASRPSILYEQYF. CDR3 sequence (DNA): TGCAGTGCTTCAAGGCCGTCCATTCTCTACGAGCAGTACTTC.

The chain combines TRBV28 with TRBJ2-1, with 12 nucleotides matching TRBD2. This CDR3 comprises 17 residues. The V segment lost 6 bases and the J segment 7 bases; nucleotides outside the gene matches: 13. Germline CDR1 is MDHEN and CDR2 is SYDVKM. CDR3 in DNA: TGTGCCAGCAGCCAAGCCCCAGGGACTAGCGGGCGAAATGAGCAGTTCTTC. Amino acids: CASSQAPGTSGRNEQFF.

Regarding this clonotype: A clone one base away is much larger, so this may be a read error. J is TRBJ1-5 and V is TRBV28; a possible D gene is TRBD1 (5 bases). The germline CDR1 and CDR2 sequences are MDHEN and SYDVKM. Trimming pared 1 base from V and 5 bases from J, leaving 9 bases between. The CDR3 loop spans 14 amino acids. In nucleotides, the CDR3 is TGTGCCAGCAGTTTATCGGGGACCCATCAGCCCCAGCATTTT. This encodes CASSLSGTHQPQHF. The complete variable domain, with remaining parts taken from reference TRBV28 and TRBJ1-5, reads DVKVTQSSRYLVKRTGEKVFLECVQDMDHENMFWYRQDPGLGLRLIYFSYDVKMKEKGDIPEGYSVSREKKERFSLILESASTNQTSMYLCASSLSGTHQPQHFGDGTRLSIL.

This clonotype was counted at least ten times. The genes are TRBV6-5 and TRBJ2-7; TRBD2 matches 13 bases. CDR3 length: 17 residues. Germline CDR1 MNHEY, CDR2 SVGAGI. V was clipped by 1 base and J by 0 bases; unmatched bases: 3. The chain's CDR3 is CASSYLGLAGPSYEQYF. The CDR3 bases are TGTGCCAGCAGTTACTTGGGACTAGCGGGGCCCTCCTACGAGCAGTACTTC.

This clonotype was observed many times. The genes are TRBV27 and TRBJ2-7, with TRBD1 identical over 8 bases. Trimming took 4 bases from V and 0 from J; bases not matched to a gene: 8. This CDR3 comprises 16 residues. The germline gives CDR1 MNHEY, CDR2 SMNVEV (reference sequence). CDR3 amino acids: CASSSDRDPYSYEQYF. CDR3 DNA sequence: TGTGCCAGCAGTTCGGACAGGGATCCATACTCCTACGAGCAGTACTTC.

This clonotype occurred many times. The chain is built from TRBV29-1 and TRBJ2-7; 8 bases fit TRBD2. The V segment lost 7 bases and the J segment 5 bases; nucleotides outside the gene matches: 10. Germline V lookup: CDR1 SQVTM, CDR2 ANQGSEA. CDR3 length: 13 amino acids. The CDR3 DNA sequence: TGCAGCGCAATAGCGGGAATAAGGAACGAGCAGTACTTC. It specifies CSAIAGIRNEQYF.